Here is one T cell receptor beta chain with its context. What antigen it recognizes has not been identified. No base quality information exists; no much larger clone differs at one position. Genomic DNA was isolated from the sorted cells so that the TCRbeta CDR3 region could be sequenced. The immunoSEQ Assay was used to sequence the TCRbeta CDR3 regions. The table comes from immuneACCESS by way of TCRdb, which keeps in-frame sequences with V and J called. Part of the clones is missing from these tables; in studies checked, under half for an unresolved V gene and the rest for unknown reasons. The sample data list over 75,000 clones, and about 90% of these were observed just once. The ten largest clones capture around 1.6% of the sample. The trial excluded patients who had a history of autoimmune disease or who were on systemic immunosuppression. Peripheral blood for TCR sequencing was drawn from every dose cohort at baseline, at cycle 4 day 1 and at cycle 7 day 1. Samples were obtained from an open-label, multicenter, first-in-human phase I dose-escalation trial of ivuxolimab. Adults with locally advanced or metastatic melanoma, renal cell, hepatocellular, or head and neck squamous cell carcinoma were enrolled in the trial. Before TCR sequencing, CD4+ T cells and CD8+ T cells were sorted from peripheral blood as separate populations.

V sheds 0 bases and J sheds 3 bases, leaving 11 bases between their ends. Measured from the cysteine to the phenylalanine, the CDR3 is 15 residues long. Solely the CDR3 DNA is kept, with 45 bases framed from the first base. Looking up the germline V gene (reference sequence) yields CDR1 GTSNPN and CDR2 SVGIG. The entry originates in a study of OX40 agonist ivuxolimab in advanced cancers. In the study overall: Ivuxolimab, which targeted the costimulatory receptor OX40 (CD134), was an agonistic, fully human IgG2 monoclonal antibody. Three dose-escalation patients achieved partial responses, one with hepatocellular carcinoma and two with cutaneous melanoma. Of the 50 or so patients in dose escalation, 19 had hepatocellular carcinoma, some 15 had melanoma, 9 had renal cell carcinoma and 9 had head and neck cancer. The paper reports the monotherapy dose-escalation portion (N of about 50 patients) of the phase I ivuxolimab trial. Patients were allowed to have had prior anti-PD-1, anti-PD-L1 or anti-CTLA-4 therapy, and around two fifths of the dose-escalation patients had been treated with checkpoint inhibitors. Intravenous ivuxolimab was administered to patients every 2 weeks at six dose levels: 0.01, 0.1, 0.3, 1.5, 3 and 10 mg/kg. In the dose-escalation cohort, more than 75% of patients were male, and the mean age was roughly 60 years, with a range of about 23 to 85. Peripheral TCRbeta sequencing was intended to test whether TCR sequence diversity was altered and clonal T-cell expansion was caused by ivuxolimab.

Study-wide findings and limitations: Low levels of normalized T-cell clonal expansion were also seen in some patients who did not respond. In the 0.1-3.0 mg/kg groups, partial responders had among the lowest normalized peripheral clonal expansion, particularly in CD8+ T cells. At doses from 0.1 to 3.0 mg/kg, clonal expansion was seen in both CD4+ and CD8+ blood T cells between baseline and week 6. After ivuxolimab, expanded clones were on average more numerous among CD8+ T cells than among CD4+ T cells. Antigen specificity was not determined for the clonally expanded peripheral T cells.

This receptor was taken from an adult with an advanced solid tumor such as melanoma, head and neck, liver or kidney cancer. The chain uses TRBV30 and TRBJ1-4; D gene: possibly TRBD1, on 6 matching bases. Source: CD4+ or CD8+ T cells sorted from blood, taken in a trial of the OX40 agonist ivuxolimab. The CDR3 sequence is CAWSVRGAPNEKLFF. The DNA sequence follows: TGTGCCTGGAGTGTACGGGGGGCACCTAATGAAAAACTGTTTTTT. With the rest looked up from the reference TRBV30 and TRBJ1-4 genes rather than sequenced, the full variable domain is SQTIHQWPATLVQPVGSPLSLECTVEGTSNPNLYWYRQAAGRGLQLLFYSVGIGQISSEVPQNLSASRPQDRQFILSSKKLLLSDSGFYLCAWSVRGAPNEKLFFGSGTQLSVL.